This passage covers 21 T cell receptor beta chains from one sample sequenced in a study of cytomegalovirus exposure and HLA in healthy donors (dated by TCRdb to about 2017). Receptors were amplified or captured by the immunoSEQ multiplex PCR assay. TCRdb took this table from immuneACCESS and kept in-frame rearrangements with V and J called. Such tables lack part of the clones; where checked against another copy, unresolved V genes explain under half of the gap, and the rest is unexplained. The sample includes under 250,000 clones, with over 75% observed a single time. The top ten constitute about 2% of the sample. Sequenced: PBMCs. These receptors originate from a woman between 18 and 29 years old in good health and CMV-seropositive.

CDR3 DNA: TGCGCCAGCAGCTTGGTCACAGTGGACATTCAGTACTTC. It encodes CASSLVTVDIQYF. V gene TRBV5-1 combines with J gene TRBJ2-4, with D unclear. The length of the CDR3 is 13 residues. Germline values: CDR1 SGHRS, CDR2 YFSETQ. V shed 0 bases and J shed 8 bases, with 9 bases lying between them.

This sequence joins TRBV6-6 and TRBJ2-1; 12 bases map to TRBD2. The CDR3 totals 16 residues. V lost 0 bases, J lost 7 bases, and 4 bases stayed unmatched. Germline assignment: CDR1 MNHNY and CDR2 SVGAGI (reference sequence). CDR3 region: CASSYSLLAGGNEQFF. The CDR3 DNA reads as TGTGCCAGCAGTTACTCCCTGCTAGCGGGAGGGAATGAGCAGTTCTTC.

CDR3 amino acids: CASSFTQGMNTEAFF. The CDR3 nucleotides read TGCGCCAGCAGCTTCACTCAGGGGATGAACACTGAAGCTTTCTTT. The rearrangement joins TRBV5-1 to TRBJ1-1; D possibly corresponds to TRBD1 (6 bases). The CDR3 consists of 15 residues. Trimming removed 2 bases at V and 0 bases at J, with 11 bases between. Looked up from germline, CDR1 is SGHRS and CDR2 is YFSETQ.

The rearrangement uses TRBV30 and TRBJ2-3, with 9 positions matching TRBD2. Germline V gives CDR1 GTSNPN, CDR2 SVGIG (reference sequence). V lost 1 base, J lost 0 bases, and 8 bases stayed unmatched. The CDR3 has 17 residues. This CDR3 reads CAWSARGLASSTDTQYF. CDR3 in DNA: TGTGCCTGGAGTGCTAGAGGACTAGCGTCTAGCACAGATACGCAGTATTTT.

This clone was seen only a few times. V gene TRBV9 combines with J gene TRBJ1-1; D is uncertain. This CDR3 has 13 amino acids. CDR1 SGDLS and CDR2 YYNGEE come from the germline V gene. The V end lost 0 bases, the J end lost 4 bases, and 7 bases lay between the germline ends. CDR3 sequence reads: CASSVVSSTEAFF. The CDR3 nucleotides are TGTGCCAGCAGCGTAGTGAGTTCCACTGAAGCTTTCTTT.

The DNA of the CDR3 is TGTGCCAGCAGTTTATCCGGGGGGCTCGGCAATCAGCCCCAGCATTTT. Its protein product is CASSLSGGLGNQPQHF. The chain has TRBV28 and TRBJ1-5; D is perhaps TRBD1 (6 bases). Looked up from germline, CDR1 is MDHEN and CDR2 is SYDVKM. This CDR3 is 16 amino acids long. The V gene lost 1 base and the J gene lost 2 bases, with 12 bases spanning the gap. Full variable domain (missing parts from reference TRBV28 and TRBJ1-5): DVKVTQSSRYLVKRTGEKVFLECVQDMDHENMFWYRQDPGLGLRLIYFSYDVKMKEKGDIPEGYSVSREKKERFSLILESASTNQTSMYLCASSLSGGLGNQPQHFGDGTRLSIL.

The chain carries TRBV10-1 and TRBJ2-7, with TRBD2 identical over 9 bases. From germline, CDR1 is WNHNN and CDR2 SYGVQD (reference sequence). The CDR3 has 15 residues. After removal of 0 bases from V and 1 base from J, the junction contained 1 base not matched to a gene. DNA for the CDR3: TGCGCCAGCAGTGAGTCAGCGGGAGGATCCTACGAGCAGTACTTC. It encodes CASSESAGGSYEQYF.

As for this clone: Different DNA sequences within this sample yield the same CDR3. The chain has TRBV5-1 and TRBJ2-7; D uncertain. CDR3 size: 13 residues. Per the germline V gene, CDR1 is SGHRS and CDR2 is YFSETQ. V gave up 0 bases and J gave up 2 bases, with 6 bases separating them. The CDR3 region has the DNA TGCGCCAGCAGCTTGGACTCCCCCTACGAGCAGTACTTC. Protein sequence: CASSLDSPYEQYF. Supplemented by reference TRBV5-1 and TRBJ2-7, the full variable domain reads KAGVTQTPRYLIKTRGQQVTLSCSPISGHRSVSWYQQTPGQGLQFLFEYFSETQRNKGNFPGRFSGRQFSNSRSEMNVSTLELGDSALYLCASSLDSPYEQYFGPGTRLTVT.

The rearrangement uses TRBV6-1 and TRBJ1-5; perhaps TRBD1 as D (5 bases). V lost 1 base and J 9 bases, leaving 16 bases between the germline ends. The length of the CDR3 is 15 residues. CDR1 MNHNS and CDR2 SASEGT come from the germline V gene. The CDR3 loop is CASSEDSGGWRPQHF. DNA for the CDR3: TGTGCCAGCAGTGAAGACAGCGGGGGGTGGAGGCCCCAGCATTTT.

The chain is built from TRBV9 and TRBJ2-1, with a weak D call TRBD1 (6 bases). The V gene's germline CDR1 is SGDLS and CDR2 YYNGEE. This CDR3 has 18 residues. V lost 4 bases and J lost 0, with 20 bases in between. CDR3 sequence: CASSYSGVGLDSYNEQFF. DNA for the CDR3: TGTGCCAGCAGCTATTCAGGGGTCGGGCTCGACTCCTACAATGAGCAGTTCTTC.

The rearrangement links TRBV12-5 to TRBJ2-3; TRBD2 agrees at 13 bases. Germline V gives CDR1 LGHNT, CDR2 FRNRAP. The CDR3 has 17 residues. The junction had 6 bases not matched to a gene; V was cut back by 6 bases and J by 0 bases. The CDR3 sequence: CASGSGLAGDSTDTQYF. In nucleotides, the CDR3 is TGTGCTAGTGGCTCCGGACTAGCGGGGGATAGCACAGATACGCAGTATTTT.

The genes are TRBV12-5 and TRBJ1-1; D perhaps matches TRBD1 (6 bases). Germline CDR1 is LGHNT and CDR2 is FRNRAP. V was pared by 2 bases and J by 0 bases, with 16 bases between. The CDR3 length is 17 residues. The CDR3 nucleotides are TGTGCTAGTGGTTTGATTGGACAGACTCACATGAACACTGAAGCTTTCTTT. Encoded protein: CASGLIGQTHMNTEAFF.

This sequence joins TRBV15 and TRBJ2-7, with 8 nucleotides matching TRBD2. V lost 8 bases to trimming and J lost 2 bases; unmatched junction nucleotides: 8. The CDR3 extends over 14 amino acids. Per the germline V gene, CDR1 is LNHNV and CDR2 is YYDKDF (reference sequence). The CDR3: CATSQRGKTYEQYF. The CDR3 DNA reads TGTGCCACCTCGCAGCGGGGGAAAACCTACGAGCAGTACTTC.

The chain employs TRBV5-1 and TRBJ2-1, with TRBD2 matching 11 bases. Germline CDR1 is SGHRS and CDR2 is YFSETQ. Losses at the gene ends were 4 bases for V and 8 bases for J; bases not matched to a gene: 11. This CDR3 has 16 amino acids. CDR3 nucleotides: TGCGCCAGCAGCCTCCTGACTAGCGGGACGAGGGATGAGCAGTTCTTC. It is translated as CASSLLTSGTRDEQFF.

This clone was recorded only once. This chain connects TRBV5-6 to TRBJ2-5; the match to TRBD2 covers 8 bases. V was clipped by 4 bases and J by 9 bases; unmatched bases: 17. Germline V gene sequence: CDR1 SGHDT, CDR2 YYEEEE. The CDR3 spans 16 residues. As DNA, the CDR3 is TGTGCCAGCAGCCGAGGATCAGGGGCCCTCGGGGGGGCCCAGTACTTC. Translation gives CASSRGSGALGGAQYF.

This clone showed up just once. The chain recombines TRBV27 with TRBJ2-1, with D possibly being TRBD1 (6 bases). Trimming removed 2 bases from V and 0 bases from J, with 11 bases in between. CDR1 MNHEY and CDR2 SMNVEV come from the germline V gene (reference sequence). The CDR3 contains 16 residues. The CDR3 loop reads CASSLTGHSSYNEQFF. The CDR3 DNA reads TGTGCCAGCAGTTTAACAGGGCACTCCTCCTACAATGAGCAGTTCTTC.

This chain joins TRBV7-9 and TRBJ1-1; TRBD1 matches 7 bases. The CDR3 has 14 amino acids. Unmatched junction bases numbered 5, after V lost 3 bases and J lost 4 bases. The germline V gene encodes CDR1 SEHNR and CDR2 FQNEAQ (reference sequence). CDR3 coding DNA: TGTGCCAGCAGCTTTGGGACAGTGAGCACTGAAGCTTTCTTT. Residues: CASSFGTVSTEAFF.

This chain uses TRBV9 with TRBJ1-2; 7 bases line up with TRBD1. Germline V CDR1 and CDR2: SGDLS, YYNGEE. This CDR3 is 16 amino acids long. V lost 3 bases to trimming and J lost 5 bases; unmatched junction nucleotides: 13. Here the CDR3 reads CASSAKDRSFPYGYTF. As DNA, the CDR3 is TGTGCCAGCAGCGCGAAGGACAGGTCTTTTCCTTATGGCTACACCTTC.

The chain employs TRBV19 and TRBJ2-7; 12 bases are a match to TRBD1. The V gene's germline CDR1 is LNHDA and CDR2 SQIVND (reference sequence). The CDR3 consists of 16 residues. With V trimmed by 3 bases and J by 2 bases, 5 bases remained unmatched. DNA for the CDR3: TGTGCCAGTAGTATGGGGGGACAGGGGGCCACCTACGAGCAGTACTTC. Protein: CASSMGGQGATYEQYF.

The V call is TRBV21-1, the J call TRBJ2-7; the table gives TRBD2 as D, unverified against the DNA. TRBV21-1 is given as a pseudogene. CDR3 length: 16 amino acids. CDR3 in DNA: TGTGCCAGCAGCAAAAGGGTTGTGGGGAGCTCCTACGAGCAGTACTTC. Protein sequence: CASSKRVVGSSYEQYF.

The rearrangement joins TRBV5-1 to TRBJ2-1; 8 bases are a match to TRBD2. In germline, CDR1 is SGHRS, CDR2 YFSETQ. V was clipped by 0 bases and J by 8 bases; unmatched bases: 7. This CDR3 comprises 15 residues. The CDR3 region is CASSLVLAEGYEQFF. The DNA for the CDR3 is TGCGCCAGCAGCTTGGTACTAGCGGAGGGGTATGAGCAGTTCTTC.